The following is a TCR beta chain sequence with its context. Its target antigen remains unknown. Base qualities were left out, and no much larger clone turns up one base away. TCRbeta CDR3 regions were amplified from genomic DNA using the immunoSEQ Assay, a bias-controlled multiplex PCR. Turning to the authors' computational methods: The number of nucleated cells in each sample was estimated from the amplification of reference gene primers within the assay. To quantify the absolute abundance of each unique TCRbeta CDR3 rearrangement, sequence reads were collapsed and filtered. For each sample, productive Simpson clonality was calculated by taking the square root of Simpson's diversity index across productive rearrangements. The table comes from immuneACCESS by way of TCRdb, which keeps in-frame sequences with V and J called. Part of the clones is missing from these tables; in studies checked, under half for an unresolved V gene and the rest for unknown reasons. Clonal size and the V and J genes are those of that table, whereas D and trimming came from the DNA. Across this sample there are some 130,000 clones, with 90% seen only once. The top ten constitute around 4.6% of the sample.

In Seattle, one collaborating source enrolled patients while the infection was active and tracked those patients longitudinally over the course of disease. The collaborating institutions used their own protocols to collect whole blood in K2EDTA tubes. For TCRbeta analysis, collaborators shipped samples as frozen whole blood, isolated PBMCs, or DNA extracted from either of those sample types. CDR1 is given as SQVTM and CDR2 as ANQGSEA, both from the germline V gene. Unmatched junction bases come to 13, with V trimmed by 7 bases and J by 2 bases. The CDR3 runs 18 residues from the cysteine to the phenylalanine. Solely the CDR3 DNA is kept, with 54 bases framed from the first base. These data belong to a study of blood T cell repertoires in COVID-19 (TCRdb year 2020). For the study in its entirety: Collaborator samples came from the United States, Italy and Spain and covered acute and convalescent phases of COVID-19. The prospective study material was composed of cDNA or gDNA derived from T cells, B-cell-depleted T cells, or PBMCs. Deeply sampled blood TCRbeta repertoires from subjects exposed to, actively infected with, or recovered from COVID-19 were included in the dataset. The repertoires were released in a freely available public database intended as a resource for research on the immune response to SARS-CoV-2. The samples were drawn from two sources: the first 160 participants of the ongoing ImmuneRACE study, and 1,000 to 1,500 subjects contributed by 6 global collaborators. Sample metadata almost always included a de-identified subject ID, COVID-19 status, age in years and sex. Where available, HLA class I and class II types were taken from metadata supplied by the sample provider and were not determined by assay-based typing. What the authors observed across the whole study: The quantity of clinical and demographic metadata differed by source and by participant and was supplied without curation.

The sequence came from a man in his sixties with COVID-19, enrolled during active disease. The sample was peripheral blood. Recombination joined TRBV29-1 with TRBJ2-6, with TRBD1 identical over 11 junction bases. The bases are TGCAGCGCGACCCTCGGGACAGGGGGTGGTACTGGGGCCAACGTCCTGACTTTC. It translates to CSATLGTGGGTGANVLTF.